This T cell receptor beta chain was profiled in a study of cytomegalovirus exposure and HLA in healthy donors. Study details: Earlier sequencing of 150 million to 200 million T cells yielded approximately 120 million unique TCR beta sequences.

Donors likely had unrecorded immune exposures despite being nominally healthy when sampled. V gave up 7 bases and J gave up 3 bases; unmatched junction bases: 5. Germline loops: CDR1 SNHLY, CDR2 FYNNEI. This CDR3 comprises 14 residues. Whole-study results and caveats: Later analysis demonstrated an association between a missense DCLRE1C variant and TCR beta V- and J-gene trimming. Looking again later, the authors saw that most CMV-associated TCR beta chains seemed HLA-restricted.

The PCR ran on 60 Vbeta and 13 Jbeta primers. The assay was immunoSEQ multiplex PCR, and TCRdb's table has in-frame clones only and misses some. The sample includes about 110,000 clones, 86% seen only once; the top ten take less than 2%. With respect to this clone: Its antigen is undetermined.

The receptor was derived from a man aged 35 to 55 in good health and CMV-seronegative. V is TRBV2 and J is TRBJ1-1; 10 nucleotides agree with TRBD1. Sequenced: PBMCs. The CDR3 coding sequence is TGTGCCAGCAAAGGGACAGGGGTAGACACTGAAGCTTTCTTT. Protein: CASKGTGVDTEAFF.